The 28 T cell receptor beta chains below all came from one sample that was sequenced in a study of CD8+CD57+ T cells in acquired aplastic anemia. CDR3 and TCR beta VDJ profiling relied on genomic DNA as the template. TCRdb re-analysed the reads in MiXCR, keeping a single row per CDR3 protein. The sample comprises under 200,000 distinct CDR3 sequences, 64% of which are singletons, and 46% rests with the top ten. Sequenced input: sorted CD4+, CD8+, or CD8+CD57+ T cells (not recorded which) from PBMCs. The origin of the receptors is a human donor with severe aplastic anemia or a healthy control (not recorded which).

In this sample, this clonotype turned up many times. This sequence joins TRBV5-1 and TRBJ1-1, with D unclear. This CDR3 has 13 amino acids. With 3 bases removed from V and 2 bases from J, the gap between germline ends came to 8 bases. Germline assignment: CDR1 SGHRS and CDR2 YFSETQ. In nucleotides, the CDR3 is TGCGCCAGCAGCTCGGGCCCAAACACTGAAGCTTTCTTT. It codes for CASSSGPNTEAFF.

V usage is TRBV7-2 and J usage is TRBJ2-7; tentative D call: TRBD2 (5 bases). Germline values: CDR1 SGHTA, CDR2 FQGNSA. V was cut by 4 bases and J by 3 bases, with 13 bases left in between. The CDR3 is made up of 14 amino acids. The CDR3 DNA is TGTGCCAGCAGCTCCTACGGCCGGGGCTACGAGCAGTACTTC. Protein: CASSSYGRGYEQYF.

The chain uses TRBV25-1 and TRBJ2-7; 12 positions agree with TRBD1. The trim removed 8 bases at V and 3 bases at J, leaving 20 bases unmatched. CDR3 length: 19 residues. In germline, CDR1 is MGHDK, CDR2 SYGVNS. The CDR3 is CASSPEEGQGAVWIYEQYF. Written as DNA, the CDR3 is TGTGCCAGCTCACCAGAGGAGGGACAGGGGGCGGTGTGGATCTACGAGCAGTACTTC.

The chain joins TRBV9 to TRBJ2-3; TRBD1 is a possible D gene (5 bases). The length of the CDR3 is 14 residues. Deletions cut 2 bases from V and 4 bases from J, with 11 bases between. CDR1 is SGDLS and CDR2 is YYNGEE in the germline V gene. The chain's CDR3 is CASSVSQGADTQYF. The CDR3 nucleotides are TGTGCCAGCAGCGTGAGTCAGGGTGCAGATACGCAGTATTTT.

CDR3 sequence (DNA): TGTGCTAGTGGTTTGCGCATACAAGAGACCCAGTACTTC. Protein sequence: CASGLRIQETQYF. This chain connects TRBV12-3 or TRBV12-4 to TRBJ2-5; D is uncertain. This CDR3 region has 13 residues.

A remark on this clonotype: The junction departs from the called germline gene at one end, perhaps through a read error. This chain uses TRBV5-5 with TRBJ2-7; D ambiguous. The CDR3 is 12 residues long. Germline loops: CDR1 SGHKS, CDR2 YYEKEE (reference sequence). The CDR3 spells CASSYAAYEQYF. The CDR3 DNA sequence: TGCGCCAGCAGCTATGCCGCCTACGAGCAGTACTTC. Full variable domain (outside the CDR3, taken from reference TRBV5-5 and TRBJ2-7): DAGVTQSPTHLIKTRGQQVTLRCSPISGHKSVSWYQQVLGQGPQFIFQYYEKEERGRGNFPDRFSARQFPNYSSELNVNALLLGDSALYLCASSYAAYEQYFGPGTRLTVT.

The chain links TRBV9 to TRBJ1-2; tentatively, D is TRBD1 (5 bases). CDR1 and CDR2 from the germline V gene are SGDLS and YYNGEE. There are 15 residues in the CDR3. V dropped 0 bases and J dropped 8 bases, with 17 bases sitting between them. This chain's CDR3 is CASSVDPSREGGYTF. The DNA for the CDR3 is TGTGCCAGCAGCGTAGACCCCAGCAGGGAAGGAGGCTACACCTTC. Drawing the rest from reference TRBV9 and TRBJ1-2, the complete variable domain is DSGVTQTPKHLITATGQRVTLRCSPRSGDLSVYWYQQSLDQGLQFLIQYYNGEERAKGNILERFSAQQFPDLHSELNLSSLELGDSALYFCASSVDPSREGGYTFGSGTRLTVV.

The sample holds a few counts of this clonotype. This rearrangement joins TRBV7-6 to TRBJ2-7; D gene ambiguous. Germline CDR1 and CDR2: SGHVS and FNYEAQ. Trimming removed 3 bases from V and 7 bases from J, with 10 bases in between. CDR3 length: 12 amino acids. The CDR3 here is CASSFLDGEQYF. DNA of the CDR3: TGTGCCAGCAGCTTTCTGGACGGGGAGCAGTACTTC.

CDR3 nucleotide sequence: TGTGCCAGCAGCTTAGGGCTGTCCAGGGCCGGTGGCTACACCTTC. This codes for CASSLGLSRAGGYTF. This chain connects TRBV7-3 to TRBJ1-2; possibly TRBD1 for D (5 bases). V was pared by 2 bases and J by 7 bases, with 17 bases between. The CDR3 has 15 residues. The germline gives CDR1 SGHTA, CDR2 FQGTGA.

This clonotype is a singleton in its sample. The gene calls are TRBV29-1 and TRBJ2-1, with 10 bases lining up with TRBD2. The trim removed 1 base at V and 9 bases at J, leaving 9 bases unmatched. The CDR3 contains 15 residues. Per germline, CDR1 SQVTM and CDR2 ANQGSEA. The CDR3 region is CSVEATSGNGGEQFF. The CDR3 DNA is TGCAGCGTTGAAGCTACTAGCGGGAATGGAGGTGAGCAGTTCTTC.

This sequence joins TRBV7-9 and TRBJ2-7; the D gene is possibly TRBD1 (5 bases). This CDR3 contains 14 residues. CDR1 and CDR2 (germline): SEHNR, FQNEAQ (reference sequence). V was pared by 5 bases and J by 2 bases, with 13 bases between. This CDR3 reads CASSHLGQPYEQYF. The CDR3 DNA follows: TGTGCCAGCAGCCATTTGGGGCAGCCCTACGAGCAGTACTTC.

V is TRBV2 and J is TRBJ2-7, with D perhaps matching TRBD2 (6 bases). This CDR3 contains 14 residues. CDR1 and CDR2 from the germline V gene are SNHLY and FYNNEI. Deletions cut 1 base from V and 5 bases from J, with 12 bases between. The CDR3: CASSEVATRHEQYF. CDR3 nucleotide sequence: TGTGCCAGCAGTGAAGTGGCGACTAGGCACGAGCAGTACTTC.

About this clonotype itself: Being one base from a much bigger clone, this may be a read error. This chain connects TRBV5-1 to TRBJ1-3; D perhaps matches TRBD1 (6 bases). V was shortened by 3 bases and J by 9 bases, with 7 bases between the two germline ends. This CDR3 is 11 amino acids long. CDR1 is SGHRS, CDR2 YFSETQ, per germline. The CDR3 DNA follows: TGCGCCAGCAGCTGGGGGGCCACCATATATTTT. Translated, it gives CASSWGATIYF.

This sequence joins TRBV10-3 and TRBJ2-2; D possibly corresponds to TRBD2 (6 bases). Germline values: CDR1 ENHRY, CDR2 SYGVKD. CDR3 length equals 17 residues. The ends were cut back, 6 bases at V and 3 bases at J, with 20 bases in the middle. CDR3 nucleotides: TGTGCCATCAGCAAGATGGTAGCGGCGCGACACACCGGGGAGCTGTTTTTT. Its translation: CAISKMVAARHTGELFF.

This chain links TRBV20-1 with TRBJ2-3, with TRBD2 identical over 14 bases. This CDR3 is built from 19 residues. Trimming cost V 5 bases and J 2 bases; bases outside gene matches: 15. From germline, CDR1 is DFQATT and CDR2 SNEGSKA (reference sequence). This chain's CDR3 is CSAHKEGTSGGTPTDTQYF. As DNA, the CDR3 is TGCAGTGCTCACAAAGAAGGGACTAGCGGGGGAACTCCCACAGATACGCAGTATTTT.

This clonotype appeared a single time. The rearrangement joins TRBV7-3 to TRBJ2-7, with TRBD2 matching over 9 bases. This CDR3 contains 16 residues. Germline trimming cut 4 bases from V and 4 bases from J; bases unmatched to any gene: 11. Germline CDR1 reads SGHTA; CDR2 reads FQGTGA. The CDR3 is CASSSLVWTSDYEQYF. The DNA of the CDR3 is TGTGCCAGCAGCTCGCTGGTGTGGACTAGCGATTACGAGCAGTACTTC.

The chain has TRBV5-1 and TRBJ2-7; 10 nucleotides line up with TRBD1. V was clipped by 0 bases and J by 6 bases; unmatched bases: 0. This CDR3 spans 13 amino acids. Germline CDR1 SGHRS, CDR2 YFSETQ. The CDR3: CASSLGDRGEQYF. Written as DNA, the CDR3 is TGCGCCAGCAGCTTGGGGGACAGGGGCGAGCAGTACTTC.

V is TRBV7-9 and J is TRBJ2-3, with D possibly TRBD2 on 6 matching bases. Trimming stripped 5 bases from V and 10 bases from J, with 22 bases between. The V gene's germline CDR1 is SEHNR and CDR2 FQNEAQ (reference sequence). The CDR3 spans 15 residues. The CDR3 region has the DNA TGTGCCAGCAGCCAAACATCCCCGGAACTAGCTCCGCAGTATTTT. Amino acids: CASSQTSPELAPQYF. The whole variable domain, filled in from reference TRBV7-9 and TRBJ2-3, reads DTGVSQNPRHKITKRGQNVTFRCDPISEHNRLYWYRQTLGQGPEFLTYFQNEAQLEKSRLLSDRFSAERPKGSFSTLEIQRTEQGDSAMYLCASSQTSPELAPQYFGPGTRLTVL.

The V call is TRBV29-1, the J call TRBJ1-1; no clear D gene. V gave up 7 bases and J gave up 8 bases, with 14 bases separating them. The CDR3 length is 11 residues. In germline, CDR1 is SQVTM, CDR2 ANQGSEA. CDR3 DNA: TGCAGCGGTAGCCGCCGAAACGAAGCTTTCTTT. It specifies CSGSRRNEAFF.

The genes are TRBV7-3 and TRBJ2-7; 10 bases fit TRBD2. CDR1 SGHTA and CDR2 FQGTGA come from the germline V gene. With 6 bases clipped from V and 7 bases from J, the junction kept 15 bases outside the gene matches. The CDR3 is made up of 16 amino acids. The CDR3: CASRPPRTSGPGEQYF. In nucleotides, the CDR3 is TGTGCCAGCAGACCCCCTAGGACTAGCGGACCCGGGGAGCAGTACTTC.

This chain connects TRBV2 to TRBJ1-6; 7 bases match TRBD1. The J segment lost 11 bases and the V segment lost 0 bases, leaving 7 bases of the junction unmatched. Germline assignment: CDR1 SNHLY and CDR2 FYNNEI. CDR3 size: 15 residues. The CDR3 region has the DNA TGTGCCAGCAGTGAAGCGAGAGGGGGCGATCCACCCCTCCACTTT. Translating gives CASSEARGGDPPLHF. Looking up the rest from reference TRBV2 and TRBJ1-6 gives the full variable domain: EPEVTQTPSHQVTQMGQEVILRCVPISNHLYFYWYRQILGQKVEFLVSFYNNEISEKSEIFDDQFSVERPDGSNFTLKIRSTKLEDSAMYFCASSEARGGDPPLHFGNGTRLTVT.

The chain links TRBV7-2 to TRBJ1-5, with a tentative D call TRBD1 (5 bases). Germline V gene data show CDR1 as SGHTA and CDR2 as FQGNSA. This CDR3 is built from 14 residues. The V end lost 1 base, the J end lost 9 bases, and 13 bases lay between the germline ends. Here the CDR3 DNA reads TGTGCCAGCAGCTTAGGTGCTACAGGACCGCCCCAGCATTTT. Residues: CASSLGATGPPQHF.

The chain recombines TRBV6-4 with TRBJ2-5; D is undetermined. This CDR3 is 14 amino acids long. Deletions cut 6 bases from V and 4 bases from J, with 15 bases between. Germline V lookup: CDR1 MRHNA, CDR2 SNTAGT. For the CDR3, the DNA is TGTGCCAGCAGCAAGGACCCCTTCCTAGAGACCCAGTACTTC. Its protein is CASSKDPFLETQYF.

The sample holds a few counts of this clonotype. The chain carries TRBV7-3 and TRBJ2-3; D is undetermined. Trimming took off 2 bases at V and 6 bases at J, with 12 bases between the two ends. Germline V gene sequence: CDR1 SGHTA, CDR2 FQGTGA. The CDR3 runs to 14 residues. The chain's CDR3 is CASSLAHPRDTQYF. CDR3 sequence (DNA): TGTGCCAGCAGCTTAGCTCACCCGAGGGATACGCAGTATTTT.

This clonotype was counted a few times. The rearrangement uses TRBV30 and TRBJ1-1; 8 bases fit TRBD1. Trimming took 0 bases from V and 0 from J; bases not matched to a gene: 15. From germline, CDR1 is GTSNPN and CDR2 SVGIG (reference sequence). This CDR3 spans 19 amino acids. CDR3 sequence: CAWSVGTRGLRTVNTEAFF. The CDR3 nucleotides are TGTGCCTGGAGTGTAGGGACCAGGGGGCTTCGGACTGTGAACACTGAAGCTTTCTTT.

V is TRBV7-9 and J is TRBJ2-7; D may match TRBD1 or TRBD2 (5 bases each). The germline V gene has CDR1 SEHNR and CDR2 FQNEAQ (reference sequence). The CDR3 contains 18 residues. V was shortened by 3 bases and J by 0 bases, with 21 bases between the two germline ends. As DNA, the CDR3 is TGTGCCAGCAGCTTTTACCAAATGGGGGTAGCTAGCTCCTACGAGCAGTACTTC. This translates into CASSFYQMGVASSYEQYF.

This chain connects TRBV19 to TRBJ2-7; weak D call: TRBD1 (6 bases). CDR1 is LNHDA, CDR2 SQIVND, per germline (reference sequence). CDR3 size: 16 residues. Trimming cost V 5 bases and J 0 bases, with 17 bases left between them. The CDR3 region has the DNA TGTGCCAGTAGTGGTCCAGGGGAACAAACCTCCTACGAGCAGTACTTC. Translation gives CASSGPGEQTSYEQYF.

This clonotype was recorded at least ten times. The chain uses TRBV19 and TRBJ2-1; D ambiguous. Germline values: CDR1 LNHDA, CDR2 SQIVND (reference sequence). Trimming cost V 3 bases and J 6 bases, with 9 bases left between them. CDR3 length: 13 residues. CDR3 region: CASSILGLNEQFF. CDR3 in DNA: TGTGCCAGTAGTATTCTGGGTCTCAATGAGCAGTTCTTC.